This T cell receptor beta chain was captured in a study of blood T cell repertoires in COVID-19. The overall study: From T cells, B-cell-depleted T cells, or PBMCs came the material, which was cDNA or gDNA.

In the original workflow: Amplification of reference gene primers provided the estimated nucleated cell counts. The repertoire was sequenced with immunoSEQ multiplex PCR; TCRdb's copy has only in-frame clones and lacks some. V and J calls plus clone size are reproduced from that table; the DNA served to infer D and trimming. Altogether approximately 350,000 clones are present, about 90% being singletons, with the ten largest covering approximately 3%. V was cut by 4 bases and J by 3 bases, with 16 bases left in between. Germline CDR1 reads MNHEY; CDR2 reads SMNVEV (reference sequence). This CDR3 spans 16 amino acids.

The chain employs TRBV27 and TRBJ1-3, with D perhaps TRBD1 (5 bases). The TCR sequence derives from a woman in her 30s who had recovered from COVID-19. The material sequenced was PBMCs or T cells enriched from blood (not recorded which). The CDR3 coding sequence is TGTGCCAGCAGTTCCGACAGTCAGGGAGGTGGAAACACCATATATTTT. Translated, it gives CASSSDSQGGGNTIYF.